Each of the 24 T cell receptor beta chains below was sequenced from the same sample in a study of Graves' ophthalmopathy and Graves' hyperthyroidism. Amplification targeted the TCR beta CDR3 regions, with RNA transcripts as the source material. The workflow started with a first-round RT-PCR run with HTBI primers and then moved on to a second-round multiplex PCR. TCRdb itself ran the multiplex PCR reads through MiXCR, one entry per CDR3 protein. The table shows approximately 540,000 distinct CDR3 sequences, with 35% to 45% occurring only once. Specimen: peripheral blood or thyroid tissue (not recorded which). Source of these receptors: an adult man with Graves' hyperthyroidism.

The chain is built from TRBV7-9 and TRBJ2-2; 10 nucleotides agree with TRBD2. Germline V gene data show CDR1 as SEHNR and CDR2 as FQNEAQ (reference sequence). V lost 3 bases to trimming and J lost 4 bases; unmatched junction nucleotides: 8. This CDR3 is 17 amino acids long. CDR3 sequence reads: CASSFDTGTSVTGELFF. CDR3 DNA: TGTGCCAGCAGCTTCGACACCGGGACTAGCGTCACCGGGGAGCTGTTTTTT.

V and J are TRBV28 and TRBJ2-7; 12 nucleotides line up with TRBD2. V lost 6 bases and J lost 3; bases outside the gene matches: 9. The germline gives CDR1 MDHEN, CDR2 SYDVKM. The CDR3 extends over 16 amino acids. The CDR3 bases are TGTGCCAGCAGCCTGCCCCAACTAGCGGGAGGCTACGAGCAGTACTTC. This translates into CASSLPQLAGGYEQYF. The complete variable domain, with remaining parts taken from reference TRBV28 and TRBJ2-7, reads DVKVTQSSRYLVKRTGEKVFLECVQDMDHENMFWYRQDPGLGLRLIYFSYDVKMKEKGDIPEGYSVSREKKERFSLILESASTNQTSMYLCASSLPQLAGGYEQYFGPGTRLTVT.

This CDR3 reads CSARGTGGLYEQYF. CDR3 bases: TGCAGTGCTAGAGGAACAGGGGGCCTCTACGAGCAGTACTTC. The chain links TRBV20-1 to TRBJ2-7; 9 nucleotides align to TRBD1. CDR3 size: 14 residues. Looked up from germline, CDR1 is DFQATT and CDR2 is SNEGSKA (reference sequence). The V and J ends lost 1 base and 3 bases, in that order; junction bases with no gene match: 4.

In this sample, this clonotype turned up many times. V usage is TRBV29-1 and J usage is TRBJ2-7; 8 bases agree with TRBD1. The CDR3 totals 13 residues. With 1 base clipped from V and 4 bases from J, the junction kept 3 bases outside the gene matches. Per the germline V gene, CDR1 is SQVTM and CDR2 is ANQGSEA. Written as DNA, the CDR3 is TGCAGCGTTGAAGGGGGGGACAGGTACGAGCAGTACTTC. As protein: CSVEGGDRYEQYF.

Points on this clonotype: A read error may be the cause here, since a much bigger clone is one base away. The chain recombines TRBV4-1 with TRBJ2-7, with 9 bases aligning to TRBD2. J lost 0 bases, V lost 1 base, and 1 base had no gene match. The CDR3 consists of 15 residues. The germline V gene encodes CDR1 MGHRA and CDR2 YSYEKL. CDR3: CASSQGTSASYEQYF. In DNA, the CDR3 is TGCGCCAGCAGCCAAGGGACTAGCGCCTCCTACGAGCAGTACTTC.

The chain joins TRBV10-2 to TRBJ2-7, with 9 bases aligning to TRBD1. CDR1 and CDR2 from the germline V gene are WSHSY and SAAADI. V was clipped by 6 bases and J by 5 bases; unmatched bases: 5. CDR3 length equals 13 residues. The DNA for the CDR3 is TGCGCCAGCAGGGGGGGGACAGGGAACGAGCAGTACTTC. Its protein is CASRGGTGNEQYF.

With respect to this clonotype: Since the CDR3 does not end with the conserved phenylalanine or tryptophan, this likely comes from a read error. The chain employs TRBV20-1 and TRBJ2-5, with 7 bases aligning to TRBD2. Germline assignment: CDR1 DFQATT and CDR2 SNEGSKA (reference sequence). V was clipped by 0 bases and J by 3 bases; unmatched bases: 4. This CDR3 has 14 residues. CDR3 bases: TGCAGTGCTAGAGACATCCGGGAGGAAGAGACCCAGTACATC. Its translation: CSARDIREEETQYI.

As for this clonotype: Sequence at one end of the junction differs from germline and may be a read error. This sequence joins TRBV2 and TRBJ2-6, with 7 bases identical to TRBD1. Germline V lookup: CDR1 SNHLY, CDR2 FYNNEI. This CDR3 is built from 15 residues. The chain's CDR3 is CASRFDRVTGNTEAF. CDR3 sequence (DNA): TGTGCCAGCAGGTTTGACAGGGTGACGGGGAACACTGAAGCTTTC.

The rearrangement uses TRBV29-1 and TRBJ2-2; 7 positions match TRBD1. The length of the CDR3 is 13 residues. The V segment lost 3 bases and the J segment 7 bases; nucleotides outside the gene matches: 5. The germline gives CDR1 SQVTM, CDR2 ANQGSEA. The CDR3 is CSVDGQGVGELFF. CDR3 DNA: TGCAGCGTTGACGGCCAGGGGGTCGGGGAGCTGTTTTTT.

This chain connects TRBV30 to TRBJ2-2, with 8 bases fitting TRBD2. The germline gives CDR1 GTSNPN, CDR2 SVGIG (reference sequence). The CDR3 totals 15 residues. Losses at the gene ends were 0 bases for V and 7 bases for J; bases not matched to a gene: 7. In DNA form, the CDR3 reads TGTGCCTGGAGTGTACGGGAGGGGAGGATCGGGGAGCTGTTTTTT. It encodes CAWSVREGRIGELFF.

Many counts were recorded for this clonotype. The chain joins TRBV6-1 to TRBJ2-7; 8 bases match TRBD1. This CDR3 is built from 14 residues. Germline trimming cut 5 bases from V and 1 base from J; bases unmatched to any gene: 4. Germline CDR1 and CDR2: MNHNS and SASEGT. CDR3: CASSWTGQSYEQYF. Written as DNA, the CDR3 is TGTGCCAGCAGTTGGACAGGGCAATCCTACGAGCAGTACTTC.

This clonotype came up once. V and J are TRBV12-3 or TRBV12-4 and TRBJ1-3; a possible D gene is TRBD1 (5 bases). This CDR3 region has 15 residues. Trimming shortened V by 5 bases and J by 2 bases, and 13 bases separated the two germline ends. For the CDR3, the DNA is TGTGCCAGCAGTGGGACGGGAAAAGCTGGAAACACCATATATTTT. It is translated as CASSGTGKAGNTIYF.

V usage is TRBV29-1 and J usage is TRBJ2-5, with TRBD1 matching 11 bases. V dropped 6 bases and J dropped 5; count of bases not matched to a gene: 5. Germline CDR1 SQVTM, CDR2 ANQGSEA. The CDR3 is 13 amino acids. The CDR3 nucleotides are TGCAGCGTCGAATGGGACAGGGGGGAGACCCAGTACTTC. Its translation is CSVEWDRGETQYF.

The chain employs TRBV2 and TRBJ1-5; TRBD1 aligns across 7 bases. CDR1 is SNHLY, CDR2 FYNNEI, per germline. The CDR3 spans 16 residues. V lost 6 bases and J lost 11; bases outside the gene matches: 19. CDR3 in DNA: TGTGCCAGCAGGAGGACAGGTGGATCGGTTGGAGAGACCCAGCATTTT. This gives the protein CASRRTGGSVGETQHF.

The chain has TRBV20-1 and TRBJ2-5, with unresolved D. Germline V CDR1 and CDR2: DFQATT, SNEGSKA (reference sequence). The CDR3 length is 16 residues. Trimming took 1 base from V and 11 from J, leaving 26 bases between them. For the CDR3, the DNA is TGCAGTGCTAGAGGGCCCCGGGCCAAAAGAACAGATACGCAGTACTTC. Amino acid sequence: CSARGPRAKRTDTQYF.

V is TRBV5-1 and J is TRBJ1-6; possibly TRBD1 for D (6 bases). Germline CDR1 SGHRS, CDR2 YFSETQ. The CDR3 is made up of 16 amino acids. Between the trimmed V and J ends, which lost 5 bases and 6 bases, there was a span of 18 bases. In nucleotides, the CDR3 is TGCGCCAGCAGAAAGGGGGGGGACACGATTAATTCACCCCTCCACTTT. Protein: CASRKGGDTINSPLHF.

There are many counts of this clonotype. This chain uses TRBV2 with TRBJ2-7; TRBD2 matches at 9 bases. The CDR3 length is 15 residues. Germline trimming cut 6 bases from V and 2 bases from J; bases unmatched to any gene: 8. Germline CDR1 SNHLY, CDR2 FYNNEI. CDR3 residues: CASSDTLAGTYEQYF. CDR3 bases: TGTGCCAGCAGCGACACTCTAGCGGGAACCTACGAGCAGTACTTC.

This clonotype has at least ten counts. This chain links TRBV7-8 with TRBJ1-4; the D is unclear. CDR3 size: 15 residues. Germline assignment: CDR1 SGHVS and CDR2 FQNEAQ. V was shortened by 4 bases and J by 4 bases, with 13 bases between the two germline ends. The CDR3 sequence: CASSSRHYDNEKLFF. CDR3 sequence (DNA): TGTGCCAGCAGCTCCCGACACTACGATAATGAAAAACTGTTTTTT.

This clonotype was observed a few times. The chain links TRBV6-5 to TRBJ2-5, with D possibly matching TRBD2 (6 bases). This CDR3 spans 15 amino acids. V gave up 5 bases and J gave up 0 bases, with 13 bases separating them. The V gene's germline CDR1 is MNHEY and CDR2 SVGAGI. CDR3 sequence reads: CASSARDWYQETQYF. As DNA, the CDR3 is TGTGCCAGCAGTGCCCGGGACTGGTACCAAGAGACCCAGTACTTC.

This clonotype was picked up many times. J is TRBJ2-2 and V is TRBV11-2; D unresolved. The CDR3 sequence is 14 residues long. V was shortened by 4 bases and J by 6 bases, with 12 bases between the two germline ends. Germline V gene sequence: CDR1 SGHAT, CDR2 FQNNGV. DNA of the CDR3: TGTGCCAGCAGCTCTAGGGTGGCAGCCGGGGAGCTGTTTTTT. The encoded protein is CASSSRVAAGELFF.

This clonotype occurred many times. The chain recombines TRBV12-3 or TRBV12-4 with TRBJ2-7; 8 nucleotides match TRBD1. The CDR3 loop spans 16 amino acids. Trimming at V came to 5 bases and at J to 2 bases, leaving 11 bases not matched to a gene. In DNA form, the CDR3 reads TGTGCCAGCAGTCCCTACGGACAGGGCGGCGCCTACGAGCAGTACTTC. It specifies CASSPYGQGGAYEQYF.

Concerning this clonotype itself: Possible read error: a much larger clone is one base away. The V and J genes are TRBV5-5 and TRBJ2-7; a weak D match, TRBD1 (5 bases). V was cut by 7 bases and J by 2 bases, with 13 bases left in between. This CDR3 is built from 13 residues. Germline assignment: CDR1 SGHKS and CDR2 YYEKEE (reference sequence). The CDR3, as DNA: TGTGCCAGCGGGGCAGGAGCTCCCTACGAGCAGTACTTC. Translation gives CASGAGAPYEQYF. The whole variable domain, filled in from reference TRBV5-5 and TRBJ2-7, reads DAGVTQSPTHLIKTRGQQVTLRCSPISGHKSVSWYQQVLGQGPQFIFQYYEKEERGRGNFPDRFSARQFPNYSSELNVNALLLGDSALYLCASGAGAPYEQYFGPGTRLTVT.

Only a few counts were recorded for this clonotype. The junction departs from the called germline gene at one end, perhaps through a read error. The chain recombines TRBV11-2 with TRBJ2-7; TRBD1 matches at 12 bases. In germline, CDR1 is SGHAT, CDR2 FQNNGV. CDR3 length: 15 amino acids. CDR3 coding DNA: TGCGCCAGCAGCCCGGGACAGGGGGCTCTTTTGGAGCAGTACTTC. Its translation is CASSPGQGALLEQYF.

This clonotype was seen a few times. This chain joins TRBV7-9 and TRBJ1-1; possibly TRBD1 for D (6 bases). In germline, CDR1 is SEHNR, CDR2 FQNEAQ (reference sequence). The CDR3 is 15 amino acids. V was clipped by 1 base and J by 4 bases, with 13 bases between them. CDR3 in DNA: TGTGCCAGCAGCTTAGTTGGGGGCTTGGGCACTGAAGCTTTCTTT. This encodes CASSLVGGLGTEAFF.